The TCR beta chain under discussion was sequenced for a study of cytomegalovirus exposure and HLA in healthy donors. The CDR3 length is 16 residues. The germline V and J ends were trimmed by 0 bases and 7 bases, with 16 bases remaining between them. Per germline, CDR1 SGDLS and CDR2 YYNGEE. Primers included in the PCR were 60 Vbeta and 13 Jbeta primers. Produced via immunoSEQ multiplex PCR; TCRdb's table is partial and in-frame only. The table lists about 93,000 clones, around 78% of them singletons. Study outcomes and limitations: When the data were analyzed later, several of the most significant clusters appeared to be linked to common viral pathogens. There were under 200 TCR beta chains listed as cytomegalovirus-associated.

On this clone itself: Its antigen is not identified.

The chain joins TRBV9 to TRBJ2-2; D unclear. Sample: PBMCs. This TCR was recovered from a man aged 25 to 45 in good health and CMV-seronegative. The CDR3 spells CASSVVGRPHLGELFF. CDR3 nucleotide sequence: TGTGCCAGCAGCGTAGTGGGCAGGCCACACCTCGGGGAGCTGTTTTTT. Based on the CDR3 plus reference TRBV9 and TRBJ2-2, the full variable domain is DSGVTQTPKHLITATGQRVTLRCSPRSGDLSVYWYQQSLDQGLQFLIQYYNGEERAKGNILERFSAQQFPDLHSELNLSSLELGDSALYFCASSVVGRPHLGELFFGEGSRLTVL.